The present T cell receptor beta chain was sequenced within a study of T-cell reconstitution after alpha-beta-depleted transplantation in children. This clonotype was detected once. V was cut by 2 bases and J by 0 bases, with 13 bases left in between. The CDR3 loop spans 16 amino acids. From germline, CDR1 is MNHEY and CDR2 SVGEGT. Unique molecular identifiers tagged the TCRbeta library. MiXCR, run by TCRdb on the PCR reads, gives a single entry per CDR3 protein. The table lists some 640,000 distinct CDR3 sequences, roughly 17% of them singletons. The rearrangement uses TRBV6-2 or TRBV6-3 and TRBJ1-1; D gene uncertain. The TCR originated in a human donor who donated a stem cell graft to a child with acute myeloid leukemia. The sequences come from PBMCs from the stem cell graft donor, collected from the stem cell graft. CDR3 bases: TGTGCCAGCAGTTACCCCCCGGGGTACATGAACACTGAAGCTTTCTTT. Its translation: CASSYPPGYMNTEAFF.